This is a list of T cell receptor beta chains from one sample in a study of CD8 T cells in ankylosing spondylitis. One entry per CDR3 protein, called by TCRdb with MiXCR from the 5' RACE reads. The top ten hold approximately 0.51% of the sample, which has 700,000 to 1,000,000 distinct CDR3 sequences, 12% seen once. Sequencing was done on a sample of blood, either unsorted or a sorted T cell fraction (not recorded which). All receptors come from a male donor with ankylosing spondylitis. The CDR3 runs from the conserved cysteine through the conserved F or W. The D gene is left open where the match is weak. The listing skips clone size in some rows; elsewhere it reads once, few, many or a size class.

CDR3nt: TGTGCCAGCAGCTTAGAACTTAGAGGCACCGGGGAGCTGTTTTTT
CDR3aa: CASSLELRGTGELFF
v_gene: TRBV7-2
d_gene: .
abundance: few
j_gene: TRBJ2-2

CDR3nt: TGTGCCAGCAGCTTAGCAGGGCCCGGGGCCAACGTCCTGACTTTC
CDR3aa: CASSLAGPGANVLTF
v_gene: TRBV7-2
d_gene: .
abundance: few
j_gene: TRBJ2-6

CDR3nt: TGTGCCAGCAGCTTAGGGACAGGGGTAAACACCATATATTTT
CDR3aa: CASSLGTGVNTIYF
v_gene: TRBV7-2
d_gene: TRBD1
abundance: few
j_gene: TRBJ1-3

CDR3nt: TGTGCCAGCAGTGAACAGGGAACGGGATACGAGCAGTACTTC
CDR3aa: CASSEQGTGYEQYF
v_gene: TRBV2
d_gene: .
abundance: .
j_gene: TRBJ2-7

CDR3nt: TGTGCCAGCAGTTACCGTTCGGATTCACCCCTCCACTTT
CDR3aa: CASSYRSDSPLHF
v_gene: TRBV6-2/TRBV6-3
d_gene: .
abundance: few
j_gene: TRBJ1-6

CDR3nt: TGTGCCAGCAGTCCCCTGTCCCTCAGGGTCCACGAGCAGTACTTC
CDR3aa: CASSPLSLRVHEQYF
v_gene: TRBV6-2/TRBV6-3
d_gene: .
abundance: .
j_gene: TRBJ2-7

CDR3nt: TGCAGTGCTAGAGTCGGAAGTTACAATGAGCAGTTCTTC
CDR3aa: CSARVGSYNEQFF
v_gene: TRBV20-1
d_gene: .
abundance: many
j_gene: TRBJ2-1

CDR3nt: TGCAGTGCTAGTGGTCTAGCGGAGGGGTCCTACGAGCAGTACTTC
CDR3aa: CSASGLAEGSYEQYF
v_gene: TRBV20-1
d_gene: TRBD2
abundance: few
j_gene: TRBJ2-7

CDR3nt: TGTGCCAGCAGCCCTGAAGCGGGGACAGCTAATCAGCCCCAGCATTTT
CDR3aa: CASSPEAGTANQPQHF
v_gene: TRBV9
d_gene: TRBD1
abundance: few
j_gene: TRBJ1-5

CDR3nt: TGTGCCACTCAACGACTGATCAATCAGCCCCAGCATTTT
CDR3aa: CATQRLINQPQHF
v_gene: TRBV6-6
d_gene: .
abundance: many
j_gene: TRBJ1-5

CDR3nt: TGTGCCACCAGCAGAGACGGGAGAGGGGGGAACACTGAAGCTTTCTTT
CDR3aa: CATSRDGRGGNTEAFF
v_gene: TRBV15
d_gene: .
abundance: .
j_gene: TRBJ1-1

CDR3nt: TGTGCCAGCAGCCCCCGAGGAGGGTCCACACAAGGGGCCAAAAACATTCAGTACTTC
CDR3aa: CASSPRGGSTQGAKNIQYF
v_gene: TRBV11-2
d_gene: .
abundance: .
j_gene: TRBJ2-4

CDR3nt: TGCGCCAGCAGCCAAGTAGTAACTGGGGCTGAGCAGTTCTTC
CDR3aa: CASSQVVTGAEQFF
v_gene: TRBV4-3
d_gene: .
abundance: few
j_gene: TRBJ2-1

CDR3nt: TGCAGTGCTAGAGTAGAAGGGAACACCGGGGAGCTGTTTTTT
CDR3aa: CSARVEGNTGELFF
v_gene: TRBV20-1
d_gene: .
abundance: .
j_gene: TRBJ2-2

CDR3nt: TGCAGTGCTAGAGATCGGCGGAAAGCTCAAGAGACCCAGTACTTC
CDR3aa: CSARDRRKAQETQYF
v_gene: TRBV20-1
d_gene: .
abundance: few
j_gene: TRBJ2-5

CDR3nt: TGTGCCAGCAGCCAACGGGAAGCGGGAGGGCCTGGTGAGCAGTTCTTC
CDR3aa: CASSQREAGGPGEQFF
v_gene: TRBV6-2/TRBV6-3
d_gene: TRBD2
abundance: .
j_gene: TRBJ2-1

CDR3nt: TGCGCCAGCAGCGAACAAACAGGGGTAGAGACCCAGTACTTC
CDR3aa: CASSEQTGVETQYF
v_gene: TRBV4-1
d_gene: TRBD1
abundance: .
j_gene: TRBJ2-5

CDR3nt: TGTGCCACCAGCAGTGGGATTAGCGTACTTCCCTACGAGCAGTACTTC
CDR3aa: CATSSGISVLPYEQYF
v_gene: TRBV15
d_gene: .
abundance: many
j_gene: TRBJ2-7

CDR3nt: TGCAGTGCTAGTCCTCTCTACGAGCAGTACTTC
CDR3aa: CSASPLYEQYF
v_gene: TRBV20-1
d_gene: .
abundance: many
j_gene: TRBJ2-7

CDR3nt: TGCGCCAGCAGTGAGTCGGGACACTTTCAAGAGACCCAGTACTTC
CDR3aa: CASSESGHFQETQYF
v_gene: TRBV10-2
d_gene: .
abundance: .
j_gene: TRBJ2-5

CDR3nt: TGTGCCAGCAGCTCACTAGCGGGTAGCCCCCCGTATTTT
CDR3aa: CASSSLAGSPPYF
v_gene: TRBV13
d_gene: TRBD2
abundance: .
j_gene: TRBJ2-3

CDR3nt: TGCAGCGTTAAAACGCAAGGATTTACTCAAAGCTCCTACAATGAGCAGTTCTTC
CDR3aa: CSVKTQGFTQSSYNEQFF
v_gene: TRBV29-1
d_gene: .
abundance: few
j_gene: TRBJ2-1

CDR3nt: TGTGCCAGCAGCTGGCTCACCTCTGGGGCCAACGTCCTGACTTTC
CDR3aa: CASSWLTSGANVLTF
v_gene: TRBV7-2
d_gene: .
abundance: few
j_gene: TRBJ2-6

CDR3nt: TGTGCCATGAGCCCCGGGATTACAGATACGCAGTATTTT
CDR3aa: CAMSPGITDTQYF
v_gene: TRBV5-5
d_gene: .
abundance: .
j_gene: TRBJ2-3

CDR3nt: TGCGCCAGCAGCTTGGAGCGGGGGGACACAGATACGCAGTATTTT
CDR3aa: CASSLERGDTDTQYF
v_gene: TRBV5-1
d_gene: TRBD2
abundance: many
j_gene: TRBJ2-3

CDR3nt: TGCGCCAGCAGCTTGTCAGCGAGGGACTTCTATGAAAAACTGTTTTTT
CDR3aa: CASSLSARDFYEKLFF
v_gene: TRBV5-1
d_gene: .
abundance: few
j_gene: TRBJ1-4

CDR3nt: TGTGCCACCCGGACTGGAGGTGATTCACCCCTCCACTTT
CDR3aa: CATRTGGDSPLHF
v_gene: TRBV12-3/TRBV12-4
d_gene: .
abundance: many
j_gene: TRBJ1-6

CDR3nt: TGTGCCAGCAGCGACGGGGGGGGCGAAAAACTGTTTTTT
CDR3aa: CASSDGGGEKLFF
v_gene: TRBV7-2
d_gene: .
abundance: few
j_gene: TRBJ1-4

CDR3nt: TGTGCCAGCACCCGGGCGGGAGGGCCGGATGAGCAGTTCTTC
CDR3aa: CASTRAGGPDEQFF
v_gene: TRBV12-3/TRBV12-4
d_gene: TRBD2
abundance: .
j_gene: TRBJ2-1

CDR3nt: TGTGCCAGCAGCTGGGGGCTAGCGGGACGGGCCGGGGAGCTGTTTTTT
CDR3aa: CASSWGLAGRAGELFF
v_gene: TRBV7-2
d_gene: TRBD2
abundance: .
j_gene: TRBJ2-2

CDR3nt: TGCGCCAGCAGCTTGTCCGGGCTGATCGGGGATGGCTACACCTTC
CDR3aa: CASSLSGLIGDGYTF
v_gene: TRBV5-1
d_gene: .
abundance: few
j_gene: TRBJ1-2

CDR3nt: TGTGCCAGCAGTTCACAGGGTTCCGAGACCCAGTACTTC
CDR3aa: CASSSQGSETQYF
v_gene: TRBV5-1
d_gene: .
abundance: many
j_gene: TRBJ2-5

CDR3nt: TGTGCCAGCGCCCGAGCGGGGGCGGCTAACTATGGCTACACCTTC
CDR3aa: CASARAGAANYGYTF
v_gene: TRBV9
d_gene: .
abundance: .
j_gene: TRBJ1-2

CDR3nt: TGCGCCAGCAGCTTGAATAGGGGGGCTGAGGACATTCAGTACTTC
CDR3aa: CASSLNRGAEDIQYF
v_gene: TRBV5-1
d_gene: .
abundance: .
j_gene: TRBJ2-4

CDR3nt: TGCGCCAGCAGCTTGGTTATTTTTAGGCAGGGGTCATACAATGAGCAGTTCTTC
CDR3aa: CASSLVIFRQGSYNEQFF
v_gene: TRBV5-1
d_gene: .
abundance: few
j_gene: TRBJ2-1

CDR3nt: TGCGCCAGCAGCTTGGGGCAGGGCTGGGAGGAGCAGTACTTC
CDR3aa: CASSLGQGWEEQYF
v_gene: TRBV5-1
d_gene: .
abundance: .
j_gene: TRBJ2-7

CDR3nt: TGTGCCACCAGTGATTTTCTAGGGGGGCTGGAGACCCAGTACTTC
CDR3aa: CATSDFLGGLETQYF
v_gene: TRBV24-1
d_gene: .
abundance: .
j_gene: TRBJ2-5

CDR3nt: TGCGCCAGCAGCCCCCAGGGGTTCCAAGAGACCCAGTACTTC
CDR3aa: CASSPQGFQETQYF
v_gene: TRBV5-1
d_gene: .
abundance: many
j_gene: TRBJ2-5

CDR3nt: TGCGCCAGCAGCCAGGACCTAGGGGGACAGCGGCAAGAGACCCAGTACTTC
CDR3aa: CASSQDLGGQRQETQYF
v_gene: TRBV4-3
d_gene: TRBD1
abundance: few
j_gene: TRBJ2-5

CDR3nt: TGTGCCAGCAGACTTACCTTAGGGGGAGGACGCACAGATACGCAGTATTTT
CDR3aa: CASRLTLGGGRTDTQYF
v_gene: TRBV6-2/TRBV6-3
d_gene: .
abundance: .
j_gene: TRBJ2-3

CDR3nt: TGTGCCAGCAGCTTAGTAGGCCCAGGGAACTATGGCTACACCTTC
CDR3aa: CASSLVGPGNYGYTF
v_gene: TRBV7-2
d_gene: .
abundance: .
j_gene: TRBJ1-2